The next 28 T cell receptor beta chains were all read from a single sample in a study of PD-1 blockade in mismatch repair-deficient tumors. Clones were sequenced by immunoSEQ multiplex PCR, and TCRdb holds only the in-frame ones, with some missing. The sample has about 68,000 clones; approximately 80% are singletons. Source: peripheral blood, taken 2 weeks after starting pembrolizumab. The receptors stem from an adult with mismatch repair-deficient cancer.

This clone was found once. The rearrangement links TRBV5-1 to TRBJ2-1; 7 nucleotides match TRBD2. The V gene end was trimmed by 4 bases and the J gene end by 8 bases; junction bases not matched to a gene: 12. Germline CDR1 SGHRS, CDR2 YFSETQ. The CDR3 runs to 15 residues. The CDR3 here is CASSLRTARGDEQFF. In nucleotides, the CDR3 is TGCGCCAGCAGCCTACGGACTGCCCGGGGGGATGAGCAGTTCTTC. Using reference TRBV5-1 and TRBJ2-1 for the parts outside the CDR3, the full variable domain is KAGVTQTPRYLIKTRGQQVTLSCSPISGHRSVSWYQQTPGQGLQFLFEYFSETQRNKGNFPGRFSGRQFSNSRSEMNVSTLELGDSALYLCASSLRTARGDEQFFGPGTRLTVL.

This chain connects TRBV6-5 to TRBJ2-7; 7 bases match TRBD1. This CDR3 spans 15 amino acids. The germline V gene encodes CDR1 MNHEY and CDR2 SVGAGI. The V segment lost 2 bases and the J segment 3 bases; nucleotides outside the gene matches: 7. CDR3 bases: TGTGCCAGCAGTTACGACTTGGGACAGAGCTACGAGCAGTACTTC. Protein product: CASSYDLGQSYEQYF.

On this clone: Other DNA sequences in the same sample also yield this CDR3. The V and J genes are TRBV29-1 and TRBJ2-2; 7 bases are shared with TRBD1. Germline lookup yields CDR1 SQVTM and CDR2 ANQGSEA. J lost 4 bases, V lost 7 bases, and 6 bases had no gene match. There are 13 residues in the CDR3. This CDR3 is CSGRTGGTGELFF. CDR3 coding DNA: TGCAGCGGACGGACAGGAGGCACCGGGGAGCTGTTTTTT.

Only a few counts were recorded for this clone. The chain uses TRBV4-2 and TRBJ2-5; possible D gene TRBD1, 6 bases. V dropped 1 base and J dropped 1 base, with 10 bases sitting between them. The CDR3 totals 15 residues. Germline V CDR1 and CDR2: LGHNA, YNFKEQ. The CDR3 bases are TGTGCCAGCAGCCAAGGGACAGAAGTCCAAGAGACCCAGTACTTC. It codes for CASSQGTEVQETQYF.

In DNA, the CDR3 is TGTGCCAGCAGCTTTGCGGTTGACGCCAGCGGGAGAACAGATACGCAGTATTTT. Amino acids: CASSFAVDASGRTDTQYF. This chain joins TRBV7-6 and TRBJ2-3; 8 bases are shared with TRBD2. The germline gives CDR1 SGHVS, CDR2 FNYEAQ. The V segment lost 3 bases and the J segment 3 bases; nucleotides outside the gene matches: 14. The CDR3 is 18 residues long.

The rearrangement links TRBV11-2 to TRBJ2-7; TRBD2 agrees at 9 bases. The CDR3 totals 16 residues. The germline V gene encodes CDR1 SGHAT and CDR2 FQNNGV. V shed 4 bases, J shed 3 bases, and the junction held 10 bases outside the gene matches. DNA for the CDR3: TGTGCCAGCAGCTCTGGTAGACTAGCGGATAACTACGAGCAGTACTTC. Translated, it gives CASSSGRLADNYEQYF.

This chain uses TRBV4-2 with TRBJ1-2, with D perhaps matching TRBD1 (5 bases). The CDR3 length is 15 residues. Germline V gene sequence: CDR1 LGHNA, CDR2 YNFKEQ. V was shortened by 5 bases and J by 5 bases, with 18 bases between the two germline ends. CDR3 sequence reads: CASSRRQGQEYGYTF. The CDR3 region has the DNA TGTGCCAGCAGCAGGAGGCAGGGCCAAGAGTATGGCTACACCTTC.

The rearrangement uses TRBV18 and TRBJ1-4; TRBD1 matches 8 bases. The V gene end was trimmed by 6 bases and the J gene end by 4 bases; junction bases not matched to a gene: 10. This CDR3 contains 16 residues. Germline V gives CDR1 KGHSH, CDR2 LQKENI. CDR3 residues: CASSRKPGQDNEKLFF. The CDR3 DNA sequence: TGTGCCAGCTCCCGCAAACCGGGACAGGATAATGAAAAACTGTTTTTT.

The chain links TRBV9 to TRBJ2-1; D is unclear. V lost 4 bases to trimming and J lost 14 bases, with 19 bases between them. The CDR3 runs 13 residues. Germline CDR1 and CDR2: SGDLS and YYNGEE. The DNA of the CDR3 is TGTGCCAGCAGCTCCTCAGTGGAGTCCTCCAAGTTCTTC. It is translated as CASSSSVESSKFF.

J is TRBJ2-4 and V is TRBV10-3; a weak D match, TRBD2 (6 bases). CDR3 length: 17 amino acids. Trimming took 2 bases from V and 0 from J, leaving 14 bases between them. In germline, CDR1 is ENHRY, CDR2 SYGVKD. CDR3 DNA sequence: TGTGCCATCAGTGAGACCATGACGGGAGTAGCCAAAAACATTCAGTACTTC. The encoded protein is CAISETMTGVAKNIQYF.

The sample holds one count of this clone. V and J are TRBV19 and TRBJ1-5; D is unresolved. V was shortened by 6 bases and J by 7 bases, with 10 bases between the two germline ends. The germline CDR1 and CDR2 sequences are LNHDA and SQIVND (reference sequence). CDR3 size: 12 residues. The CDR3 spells CASRSEGQPQHF. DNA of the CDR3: TGTGCCAGTAGGTCCGAGGGACAGCCCCAGCATTTT. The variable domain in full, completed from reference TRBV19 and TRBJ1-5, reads DGGITQSPKYLFRKEGQNVTLSCEQNLNHDAMYWYRQDPGQGLRLIYYSQIVNDFQKGDIAEGYSVSREKKESFPLTVTSAQKNPTAFYLCASRSEGQPQHFGDGTRLSIL.

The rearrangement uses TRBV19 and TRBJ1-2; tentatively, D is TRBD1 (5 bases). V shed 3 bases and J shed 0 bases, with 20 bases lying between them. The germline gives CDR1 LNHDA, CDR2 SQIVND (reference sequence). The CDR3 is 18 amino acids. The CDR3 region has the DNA TGTGCCAGTAGTATTCCCATCCGCATGGGGACGACTAACTATGGCTACACCTTC. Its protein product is CASSIPIRMGTTNYGYTF.

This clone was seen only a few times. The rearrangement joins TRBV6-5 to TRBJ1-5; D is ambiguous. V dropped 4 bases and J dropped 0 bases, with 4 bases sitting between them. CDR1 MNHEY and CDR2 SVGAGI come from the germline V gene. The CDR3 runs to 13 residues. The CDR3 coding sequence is TGTGCCAGCAGTTCCAATAGCAATCAGCCCCAGCATTTT. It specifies CASSSNSNQPQHF.

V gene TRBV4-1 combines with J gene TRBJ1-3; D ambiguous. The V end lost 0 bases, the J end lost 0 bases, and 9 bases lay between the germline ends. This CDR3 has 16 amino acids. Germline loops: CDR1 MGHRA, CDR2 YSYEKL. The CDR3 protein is CASSQDMGDSGNTIYF. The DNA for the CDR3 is TGCGCCAGCAGCCAAGATATGGGCGACTCTGGAAACACCATATATTTT.

CDR3 residues: CASSVVGSPQETQYF. As DNA, the CDR3 is TGTGCCAGCAGCGTAGTGGGCTCCCCACAAGAGACCCAGTACTTC. The rearrangement links TRBV9 to TRBJ2-5, with no clear D. The CDR3 loop spans 15 amino acids. Looked up from germline, CDR1 is SGDLS and CDR2 is YYNGEE. Trimming took 0 bases from V and 2 from J, leaving 11 bases between them.

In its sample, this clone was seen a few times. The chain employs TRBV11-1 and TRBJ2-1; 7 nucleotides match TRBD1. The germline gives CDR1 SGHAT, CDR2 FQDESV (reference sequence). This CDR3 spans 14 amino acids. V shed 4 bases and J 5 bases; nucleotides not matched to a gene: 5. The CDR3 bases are TGTGCCAGCAGCTCGGACAGGATAAACAATGAGCAGTTCTTC. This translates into CASSSDRINNEQFF.

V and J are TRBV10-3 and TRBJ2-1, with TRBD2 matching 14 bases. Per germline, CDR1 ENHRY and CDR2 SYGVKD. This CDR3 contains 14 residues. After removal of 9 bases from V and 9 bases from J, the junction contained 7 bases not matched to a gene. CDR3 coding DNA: TGTGCCATGACTAGCGGGAGGGCCCAAGGTGAGCAGTTCTTC. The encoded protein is CAMTSGRAQGEQFF.

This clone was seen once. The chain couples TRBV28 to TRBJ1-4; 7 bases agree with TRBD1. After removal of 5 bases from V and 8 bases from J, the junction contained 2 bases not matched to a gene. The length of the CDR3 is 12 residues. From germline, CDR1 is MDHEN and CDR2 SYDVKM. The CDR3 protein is CASSRGREKLFF. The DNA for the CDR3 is TGTGCCAGCAGTAGGGGGCGAGAAAAACTGTTTTTT.

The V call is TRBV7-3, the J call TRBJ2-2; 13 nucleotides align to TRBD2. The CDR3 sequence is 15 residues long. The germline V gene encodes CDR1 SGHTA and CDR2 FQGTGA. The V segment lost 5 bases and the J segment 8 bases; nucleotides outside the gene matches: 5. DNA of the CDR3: TGTGCCAGCAGCCAAGGACTAGCGGGAGTTGGGGAGCTGTTTTTT. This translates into CASSQGLAGVGELFF. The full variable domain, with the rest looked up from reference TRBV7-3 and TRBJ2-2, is GAGVSQTPSNKVTEKGKYVELRCDPISGHTALYWYRQSLGQGPEFLIYFQGTGAADDSGLPNDRFFAVRPEGSVSTLKIQRTERGDSAVYLCASSQGLAGVGELFFGEGSRLTVL.

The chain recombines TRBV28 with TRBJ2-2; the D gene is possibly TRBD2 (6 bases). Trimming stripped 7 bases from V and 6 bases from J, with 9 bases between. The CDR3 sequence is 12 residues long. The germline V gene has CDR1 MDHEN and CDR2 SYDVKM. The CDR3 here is CASKEGSGELFF. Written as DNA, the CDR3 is TGTGCCAGCAAGGAGGGATCCGGGGAGCTGTTTTTT.

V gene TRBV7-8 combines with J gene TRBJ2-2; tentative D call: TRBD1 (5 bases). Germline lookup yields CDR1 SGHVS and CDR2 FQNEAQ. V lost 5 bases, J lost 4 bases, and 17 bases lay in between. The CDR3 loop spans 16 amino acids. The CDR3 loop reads CASSHGRQKGTGELFF. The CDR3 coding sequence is TGTGCCAGCAGCCATGGACGACAGAAAGGCACCGGGGAGCTGTTTTTT.

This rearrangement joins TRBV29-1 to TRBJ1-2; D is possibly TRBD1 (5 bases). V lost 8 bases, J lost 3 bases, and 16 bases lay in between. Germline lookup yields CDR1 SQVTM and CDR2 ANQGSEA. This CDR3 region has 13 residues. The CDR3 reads CSIGEGSDYGYTF. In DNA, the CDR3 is TGCAGCATCGGGGAGGGGAGCGACTATGGCTACACCTTC.

The CDR3 reads CAWSRNSGGQETQYF. The CDR3 region has the DNA TGTGCCTGGAGTCGAAATAGCGGGGGCCAAGAGACCCAGTACTTC. The chain couples TRBV30 to TRBJ2-5, with 9 bases aligning to TRBD2. Germline CDR1 reads GTSNPN; CDR2 reads SVGIG (reference sequence). J lost 1 base, V lost 2 bases, and 5 bases had no gene match. CDR3 size: 15 residues.

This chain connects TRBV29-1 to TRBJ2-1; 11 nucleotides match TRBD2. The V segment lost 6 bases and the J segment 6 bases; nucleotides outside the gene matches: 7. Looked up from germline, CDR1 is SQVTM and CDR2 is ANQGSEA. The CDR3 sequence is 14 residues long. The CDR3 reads CSVETSGGLNEQFF. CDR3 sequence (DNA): TGCAGCGTAGAAACTAGCGGGGGACTCAATGAGCAGTTCTTC.

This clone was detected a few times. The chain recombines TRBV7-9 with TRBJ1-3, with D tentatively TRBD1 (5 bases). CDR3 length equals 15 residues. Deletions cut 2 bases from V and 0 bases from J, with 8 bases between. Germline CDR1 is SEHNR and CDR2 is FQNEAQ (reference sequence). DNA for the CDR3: TGTGCCAGCAGCTTAAGGGGTTCCTCTGGAAACACCATATATTTT. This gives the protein CASSLRGSSGNTIYF.

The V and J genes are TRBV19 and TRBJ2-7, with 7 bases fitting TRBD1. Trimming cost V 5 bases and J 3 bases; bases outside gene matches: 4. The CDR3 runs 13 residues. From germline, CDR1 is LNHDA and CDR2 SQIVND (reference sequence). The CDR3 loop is CASSAGQVYEQYF. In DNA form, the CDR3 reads TGTGCCAGTAGTGCAGGACAGGTCTACGAGCAGTACTTC.

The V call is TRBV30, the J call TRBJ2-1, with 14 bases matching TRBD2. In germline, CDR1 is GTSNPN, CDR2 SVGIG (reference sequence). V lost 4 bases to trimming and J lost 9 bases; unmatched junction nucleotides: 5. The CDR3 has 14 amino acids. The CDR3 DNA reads TGTGCCTGGACCCGGACTAGCGGGAGGCCTGAGCAGTTCTTC. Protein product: CAWTRTSGRPEQFF.

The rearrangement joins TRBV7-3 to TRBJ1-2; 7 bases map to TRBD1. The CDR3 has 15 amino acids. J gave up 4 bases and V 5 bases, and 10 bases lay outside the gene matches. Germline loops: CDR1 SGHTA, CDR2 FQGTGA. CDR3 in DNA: TGTGCCAGCAGCCCCAGGGACAGCAGCTTCTATGGCTACACCTTC. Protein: CASSPRDSSFYGYTF. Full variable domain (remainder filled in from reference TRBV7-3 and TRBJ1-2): GAGVSQTPSNKVTEKGKYVELRCDPISGHTALYWYRQSLGQGPEFLIYFQGTGAADDSGLPNDRFFAVRPEGSVSTLKIQRTERGDSAVYLCASSPRDSSFYGYTFGSGTRLTVV.